One sample yielded the 7 T cell receptor beta chains listed below, sequenced in a study of T-cell memory formation after mild COVID-19. Each CDR3 protein gets one entry after TCRdb re-called the 5' RACE reads with MiXCR. The table records 55,000 to 75,000 distinct CDR3 sequences, roughly 25% of them present only once. The sample taken for sequencing was PBMCs or a T cell subset sorted from them (not recorded which). The receptors here all came from a man aged 18 to 29 who had mild COVID-19 (a few samples of this study predate the infection). Cell type and time point are not known.

This clonotype was detected a few times. The chain couples TRBV29-1 to TRBJ2-5; D possibly matches TRBD1 or TRBD2 (5 bases each). The germline V and J ends were trimmed by 5 bases and 5 bases, with 12 bases remaining between them. The germline V gene has CDR1 SQVTM and CDR2 ANQGSEA. This CDR3 is built from 12 residues. This chain's CDR3 is CSVRGPGETQYF. CDR3 nucleotides: TGCAGCGTTAGGGGACCGGGGGAGACCCAGTACTTC.

The chain has TRBV6-2 or TRBV6-3 and TRBJ1-1; D is unclear. V lost 11 bases, J lost 6 bases, and 19 bases lay in between. Germline V gene lookup returns CDR1 MNHEY and CDR2 SVGEGT. The CDR3 has 13 amino acids. The CDR3 region is CAGSGRGFAEAFF. In DNA form, the CDR3 reads TGTGCCGGGTCAGGACGCGGGTTTGCTGAAGCTTTCTTT.

On this clonotype: Mismatch with germline at one junction end may stem from a read error. The chain carries TRBV6-2 or TRBV6-3 and TRBJ2-3; D is unresolved. CDR1 and CDR2 (germline): MNHEY, SVGEGT. CDR3 length: 14 residues. This CDR3 is CASSYAGKTVTQYF. CDR3 bases: TGTGCCAGCAGTTACGCCGGCAAAACAGTTACGCAGTATTTT.

The genes are TRBV3-1 and TRBJ2-7, with 7 bases identical to TRBD1. Germline values: CDR1 LGHDT, CDR2 YNNKEL (reference sequence). Trimming removed 4 bases from V and 0 bases from J; junction bases left unmatched: 3. CDR3 length equals 14 residues. Written as DNA, the CDR3 is TGTGCCAGCAGCCCATGGGACAGCTCCTACGAGCAGTACTTC. Amino acid sequence: CASSPWDSSYEQYF.

This clonotype appeared a few times. J is TRBJ2-1 and V is TRBV6-2 or TRBV6-3; D unclear. Germline CDR1 MNHEY, CDR2 SVGEGT. Trimming took off 7 bases at V and 10 bases at J, with 11 bases between the two ends. The CDR3 has 11 amino acids. The CDR3 region has the DNA TGTGCCAGCAATCAGGACCTAGAGCAGTTCTTC. Amino acid sequence: CASNQDLEQFF.

This clonotype was observed once. The chain has TRBV4-1 and TRBJ2-2; 8 bases are a match to TRBD1. Germline CDR1 is MGHRA and CDR2 is YSYEKL. V was clipped by 2 bases and J by 5 bases; unmatched bases: 7. The CDR3 spans 16 residues. The CDR3 sequence is CASSQRDRLVTGELFF. CDR3 in DNA: TGCGCCAGCAGCCAAAGGGACAGGCTTGTTACCGGGGAGCTGTTTTTT.

The CDR3 region is CASTRTAGLRGTQYF. The CDR3 nucleotides are TGTGCCAGTACCCGGACTGCAGGTCTACGGGGGACGCAGTATTTT. The chain couples TRBV19 to TRBJ2-3; D perhaps matches TRBD2 (6 bases). V was cut by 7 bases and J by 9 bases, with 23 bases left in between. This CDR3 is built from 15 residues. Germline-derived CDR1 and CDR2 are LNHDA and SQIVND (reference sequence).